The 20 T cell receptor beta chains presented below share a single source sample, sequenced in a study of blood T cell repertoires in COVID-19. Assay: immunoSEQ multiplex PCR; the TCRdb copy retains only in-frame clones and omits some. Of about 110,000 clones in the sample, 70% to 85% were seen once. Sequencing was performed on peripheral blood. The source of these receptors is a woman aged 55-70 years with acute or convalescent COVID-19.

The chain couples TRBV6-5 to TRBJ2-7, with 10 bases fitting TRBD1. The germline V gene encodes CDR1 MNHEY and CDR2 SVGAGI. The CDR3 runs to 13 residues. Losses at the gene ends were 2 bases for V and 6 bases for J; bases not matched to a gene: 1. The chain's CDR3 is CASSYGDRGEQYF. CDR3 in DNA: TGTGCCAGCAGTTACGGGGACAGGGGCGAGCAGTACTTC.

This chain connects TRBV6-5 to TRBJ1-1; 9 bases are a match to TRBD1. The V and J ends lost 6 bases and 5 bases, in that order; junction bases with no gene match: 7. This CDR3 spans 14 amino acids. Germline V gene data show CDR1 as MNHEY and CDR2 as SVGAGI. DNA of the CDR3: TGTGCCAGCAGCACGGGACAGGGTAGGACTGAAGCTTTCTTT. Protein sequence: CASSTGQGRTEAFF.

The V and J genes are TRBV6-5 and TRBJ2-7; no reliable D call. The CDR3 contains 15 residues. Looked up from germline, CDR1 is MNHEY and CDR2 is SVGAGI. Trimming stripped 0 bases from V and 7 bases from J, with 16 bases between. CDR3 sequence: CASSYSYLPAREQYF. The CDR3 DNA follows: TGTGCCAGCAGTTACTCATACCTTCCCGCGCGGGAGCAGTACTTC.

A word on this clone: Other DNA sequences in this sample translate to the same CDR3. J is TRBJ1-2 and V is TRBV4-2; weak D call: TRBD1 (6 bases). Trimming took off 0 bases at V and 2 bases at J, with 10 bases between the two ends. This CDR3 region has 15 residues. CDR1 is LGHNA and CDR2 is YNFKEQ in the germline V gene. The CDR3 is CASSQDQQGNYGYTF. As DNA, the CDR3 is TGTGCCAGCAGCCAAGACCAACAGGGAAACTATGGCTACACCTTC.

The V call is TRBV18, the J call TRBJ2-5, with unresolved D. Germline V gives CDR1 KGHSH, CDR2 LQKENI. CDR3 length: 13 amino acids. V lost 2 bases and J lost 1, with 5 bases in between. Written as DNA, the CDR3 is TGTGCCAGCTCACCAAACGGCCAAGAGACCCAGTACTTC. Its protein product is CASSPNGQETQYF. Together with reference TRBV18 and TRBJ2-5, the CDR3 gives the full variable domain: NAGVMQNPRHLVRRRGQEARLRCSPMKGHSHVYWYRQLPEEGLKFMVYLQKENIIDESGMPKERFSAEFPKEGPSILRIQQVVRGDSAAYFCASSPNGQETQYFGPGTRLLVL.

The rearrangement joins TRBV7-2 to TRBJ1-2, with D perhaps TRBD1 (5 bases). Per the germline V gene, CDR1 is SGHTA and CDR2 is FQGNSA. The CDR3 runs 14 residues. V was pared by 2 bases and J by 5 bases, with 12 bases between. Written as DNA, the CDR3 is TGTGCCAGCAGCTTAAGTCCAGGGCTATATGGCTACACCTTC. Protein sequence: CASSLSPGLYGYTF.

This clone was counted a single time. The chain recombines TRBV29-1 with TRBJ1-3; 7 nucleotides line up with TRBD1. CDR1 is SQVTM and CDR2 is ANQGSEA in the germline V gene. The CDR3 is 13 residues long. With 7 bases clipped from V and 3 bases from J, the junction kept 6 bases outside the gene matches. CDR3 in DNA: TGCAGCGGGACCGGGACAGATGGAAACACCATATATTTT. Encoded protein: CSGTGTDGNTIYF.

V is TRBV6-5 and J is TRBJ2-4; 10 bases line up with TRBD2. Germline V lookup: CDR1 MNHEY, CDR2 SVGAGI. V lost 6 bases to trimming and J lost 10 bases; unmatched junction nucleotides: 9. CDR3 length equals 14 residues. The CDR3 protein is CASRTQLAGRIQYF. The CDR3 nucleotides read TGTGCCAGCAGGACCCAACTAGCGGGGCGAATTCAGTACTTC.

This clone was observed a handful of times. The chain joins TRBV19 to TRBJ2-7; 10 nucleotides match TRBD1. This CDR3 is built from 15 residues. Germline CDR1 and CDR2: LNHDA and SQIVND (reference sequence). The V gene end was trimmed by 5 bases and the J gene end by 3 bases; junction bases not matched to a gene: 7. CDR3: CASSPMGQGFYEQYF. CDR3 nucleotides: TGTGCCAGTAGTCCGATGGGACAGGGGTTCTACGAGCAGTACTTC. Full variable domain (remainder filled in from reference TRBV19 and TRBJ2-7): DGGITQSPKYLFRKEGQNVTLSCEQNLNHDAMYWYRQDPGQGLRLIYYSQIVNDFQKGDIAEGYSVSREKKESFPLTVTSAQKNPTAFYLCASSPMGQGFYEQYFGPGTRLTVT.

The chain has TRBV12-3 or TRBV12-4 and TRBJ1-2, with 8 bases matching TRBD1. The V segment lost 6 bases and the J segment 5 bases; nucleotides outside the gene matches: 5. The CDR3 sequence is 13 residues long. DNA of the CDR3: TGTGCCAGCAGCTCAGGGGGCGGGTATGGCTACACCTTC. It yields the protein CASSSGGGYGYTF.

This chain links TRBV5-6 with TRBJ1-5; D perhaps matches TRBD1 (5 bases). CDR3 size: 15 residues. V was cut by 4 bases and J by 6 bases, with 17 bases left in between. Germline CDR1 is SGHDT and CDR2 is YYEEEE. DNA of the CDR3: TGTGCCAGCAGCACCCAGTCCAGGGATCCTCAGCCCCAGCATTTT. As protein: CASSTQSRDPQPQHF.

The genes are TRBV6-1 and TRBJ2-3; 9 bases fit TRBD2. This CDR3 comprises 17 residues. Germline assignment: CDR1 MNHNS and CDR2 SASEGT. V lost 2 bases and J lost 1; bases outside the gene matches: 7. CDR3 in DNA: TGTGCCAGCAGTGAATCTCTGGGCGGGGGGGGCACAGATACGCAGTATTTT. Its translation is CASSESLGGGGTDTQYF.

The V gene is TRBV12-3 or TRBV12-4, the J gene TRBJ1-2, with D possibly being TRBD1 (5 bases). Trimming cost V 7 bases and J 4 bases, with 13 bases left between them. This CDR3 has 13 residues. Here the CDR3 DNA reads TGTGCCAGCAACCCTGGCAGGGCCTATGGCTACACCTTC. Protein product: CASNPGRAYGYTF.

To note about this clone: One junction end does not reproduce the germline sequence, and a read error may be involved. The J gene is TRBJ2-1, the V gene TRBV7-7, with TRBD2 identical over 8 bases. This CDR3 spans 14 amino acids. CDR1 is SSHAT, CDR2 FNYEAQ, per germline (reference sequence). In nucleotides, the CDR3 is TGTGCTAGCAGCTTTGCGGGAGGAACGGATGAGCAGTTCTTC. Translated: CASSFAGGTDEQFF.

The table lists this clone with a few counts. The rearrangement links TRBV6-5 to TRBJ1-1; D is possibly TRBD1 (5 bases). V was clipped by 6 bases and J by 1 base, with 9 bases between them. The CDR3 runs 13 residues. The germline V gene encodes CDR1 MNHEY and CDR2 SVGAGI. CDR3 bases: TGTGCCAGCAGAGAGACAGCGAACACTGAAGCTTTCTTT. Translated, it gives CASRETANTEAFF.

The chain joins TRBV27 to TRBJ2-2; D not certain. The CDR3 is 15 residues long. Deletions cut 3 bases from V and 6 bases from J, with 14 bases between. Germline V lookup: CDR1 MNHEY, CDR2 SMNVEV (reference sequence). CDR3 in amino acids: CASSFGAVAPGELFF. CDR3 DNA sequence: TGTGCCAGCAGTTTCGGAGCCGTTGCCCCCGGGGAGCTGTTTTTT.

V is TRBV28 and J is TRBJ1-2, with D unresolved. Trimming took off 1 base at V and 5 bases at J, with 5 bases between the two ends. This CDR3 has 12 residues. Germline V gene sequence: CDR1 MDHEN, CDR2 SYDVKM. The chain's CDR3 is CASSLSEYGYTF. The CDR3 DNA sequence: TGTGCCAGCAGTTTATCGGAGTATGGCTACACCTTC.

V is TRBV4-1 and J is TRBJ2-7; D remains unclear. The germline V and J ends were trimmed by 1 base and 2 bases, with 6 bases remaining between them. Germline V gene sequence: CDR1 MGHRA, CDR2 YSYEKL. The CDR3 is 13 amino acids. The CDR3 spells CASSQVVTYEQYF. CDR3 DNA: TGCGCCAGCAGCCAAGTCGTAACCTACGAGCAGTACTTC.

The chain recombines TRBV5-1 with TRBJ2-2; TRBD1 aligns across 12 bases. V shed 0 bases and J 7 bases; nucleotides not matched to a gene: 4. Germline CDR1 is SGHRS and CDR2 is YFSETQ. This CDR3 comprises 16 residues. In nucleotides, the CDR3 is TGCGCCAGCAGCTTGGAGGGACAGGGGGCCGTCGGGGAGCTGTTTTTT. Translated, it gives CASSLEGQGAVGELFF. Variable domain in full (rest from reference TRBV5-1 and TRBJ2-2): KAGVTQTPRYLIKTRGQQVTLSCSPISGHRSVSWYQQTPGQGLQFLFEYFSETQRNKGNFPGRFSGRQFSNSRSEMNVSTLELGDSALYLCASSLEGQGAVGELFFGEGSRLTVL.

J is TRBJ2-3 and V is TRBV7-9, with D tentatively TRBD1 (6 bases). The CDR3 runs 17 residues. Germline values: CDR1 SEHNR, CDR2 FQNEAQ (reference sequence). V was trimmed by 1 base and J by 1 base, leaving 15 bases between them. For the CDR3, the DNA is TGTGCCAGCAGCTTAGGCCCCAGGGGATTCGGCACAGATACGCAGTATTTT. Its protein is CASSLGPRGFGTDTQYF.